This T cell receptor (beta chain) stems from a study of cytomegalovirus exposure and HLA in healthy donors. Amplification used 60 Vbeta primers and 13 Jbeta primers. Sequenced by immunoSEQ multiplex PCR; TCRdb stores in-frame clones only, minus some. In the table there are some 150,000 clones, approximately 81% of which are singletons. Germline V gives CDR1 SGHAT, CDR2 FQNNGV. Trimming at V came to 2 bases and at J to 4 bases, leaving 11 bases not matched to a gene. This CDR3 comprises 17 residues. Sequencing was performed on PBMCs. The chain has TRBV11-2 and TRBJ1-3; 7 nucleotides line up with TRBD1. This TCR was recovered from a woman between 18 and 29 years old in good health and CMV-seronegative. This CDR3 is CASSLLAQQGTGNTIYF. The CDR3 DNA sequence: TGTGCCAGCAGCTTACTAGCCCAACAGGGGACGGGAAACACCATATATTTT.